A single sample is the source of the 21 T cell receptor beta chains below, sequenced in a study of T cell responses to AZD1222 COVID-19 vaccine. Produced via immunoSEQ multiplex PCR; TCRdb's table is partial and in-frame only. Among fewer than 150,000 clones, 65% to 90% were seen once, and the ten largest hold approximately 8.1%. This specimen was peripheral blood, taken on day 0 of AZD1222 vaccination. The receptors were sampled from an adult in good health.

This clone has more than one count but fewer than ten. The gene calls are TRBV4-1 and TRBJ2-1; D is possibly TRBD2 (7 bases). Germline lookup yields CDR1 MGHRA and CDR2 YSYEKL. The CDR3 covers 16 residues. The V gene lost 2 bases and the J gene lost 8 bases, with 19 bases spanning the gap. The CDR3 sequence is CASSQTVRGREYEQFF. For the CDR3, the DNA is TGCGCCAGCAGCCAAACGGTGCGGGGGCGTGAGTATGAGCAGTTCTTC.

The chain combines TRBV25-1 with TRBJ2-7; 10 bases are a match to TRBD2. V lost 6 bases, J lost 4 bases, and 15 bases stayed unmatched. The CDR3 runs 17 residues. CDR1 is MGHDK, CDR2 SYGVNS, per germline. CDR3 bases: TGTGCCAGCAGGGGCCGGACTAGCGGAGGAGGACTGTACGAGCAGTACTTC. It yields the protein CASRGRTSGGGLYEQYF.

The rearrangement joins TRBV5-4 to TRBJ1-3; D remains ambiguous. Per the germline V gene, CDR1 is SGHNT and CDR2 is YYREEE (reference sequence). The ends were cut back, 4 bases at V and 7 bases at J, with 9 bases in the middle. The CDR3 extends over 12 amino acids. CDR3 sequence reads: CASSRGGNTIYF. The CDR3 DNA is TGTGCCAGCAGCCGCGGAGGTAACACCATATATTTT.

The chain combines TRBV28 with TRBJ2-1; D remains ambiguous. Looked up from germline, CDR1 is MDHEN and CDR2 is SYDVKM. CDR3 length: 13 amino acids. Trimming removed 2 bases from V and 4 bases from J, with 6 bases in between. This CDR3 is CASSLMEYNEQFF. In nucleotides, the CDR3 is TGTGCCAGCAGTTTAATGGAGTACAATGAGCAGTTCTTC.

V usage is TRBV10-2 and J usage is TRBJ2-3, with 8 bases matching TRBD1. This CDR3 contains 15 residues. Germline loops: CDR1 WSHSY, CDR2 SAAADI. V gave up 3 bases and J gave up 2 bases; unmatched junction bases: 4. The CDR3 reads CASSDSQGVTDTQYF. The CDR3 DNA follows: TGCGCCAGCAGTGACTCACAGGGGGTCACAGATACGCAGTATTTT.

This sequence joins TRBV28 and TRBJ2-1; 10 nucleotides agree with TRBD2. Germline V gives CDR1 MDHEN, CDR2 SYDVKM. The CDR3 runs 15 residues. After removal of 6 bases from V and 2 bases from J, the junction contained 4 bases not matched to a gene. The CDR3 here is CASRTTSGPYNEQFF. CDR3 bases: TGTGCCAGCAGAACGACTAGCGGGCCCTACAATGAGCAGTTCTTC.

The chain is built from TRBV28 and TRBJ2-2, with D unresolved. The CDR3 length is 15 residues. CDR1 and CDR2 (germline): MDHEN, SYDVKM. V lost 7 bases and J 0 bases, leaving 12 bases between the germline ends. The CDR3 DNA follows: TGTGCCAGCACCCTGGTCCTCTCGAACACCGGGGAGCTGTTTTTT. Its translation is CASTLVLSNTGELFF.

The DNA of the CDR3 is TGTGCCAGCAGTTCTACACTAGCGGGGCGAAATGAGCAGTTCTTC. This translates into CASSSTLAGRNEQFF. The J gene is TRBJ2-1, the V gene TRBV6-5, with 10 bases aligning to TRBD2. This CDR3 is 15 amino acids long. The germline V gene encodes CDR1 MNHEY and CDR2 SVGAGI. V gave up 4 bases and J gave up 7 bases; unmatched junction bases: 7.

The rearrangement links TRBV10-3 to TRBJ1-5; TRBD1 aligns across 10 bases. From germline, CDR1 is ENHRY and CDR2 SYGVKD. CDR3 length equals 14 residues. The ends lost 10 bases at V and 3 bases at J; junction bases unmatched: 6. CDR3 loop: CATGTGANNQPQHF. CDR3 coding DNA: TGTGCCACCGGGACAGGGGCTAACAATCAGCCCCAGCATTTT.

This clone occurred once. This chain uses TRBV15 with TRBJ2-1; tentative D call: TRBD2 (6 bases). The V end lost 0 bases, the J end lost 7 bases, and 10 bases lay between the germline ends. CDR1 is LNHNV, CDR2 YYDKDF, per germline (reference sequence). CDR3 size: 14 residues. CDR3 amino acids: CATSRDGGRNEQFF. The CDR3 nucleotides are TGTGCCACCAGCAGAGATGGGGGGAGGAATGAGCAGTTCTTC.

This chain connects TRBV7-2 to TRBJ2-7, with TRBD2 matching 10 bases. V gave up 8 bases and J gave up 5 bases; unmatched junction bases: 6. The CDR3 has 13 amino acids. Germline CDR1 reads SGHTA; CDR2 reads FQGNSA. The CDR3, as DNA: TGTGCCAGCGGGAGGACTAGCGGCCACGAGCAGTACTTC. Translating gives CASGRTSGHEQYF.

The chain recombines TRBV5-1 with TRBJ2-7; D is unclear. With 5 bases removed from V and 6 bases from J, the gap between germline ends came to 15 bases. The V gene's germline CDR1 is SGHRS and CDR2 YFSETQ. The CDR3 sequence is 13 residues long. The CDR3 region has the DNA TGCGCCAGCAGAACTTACGGTGTGGTCGAGCAGTACTTC. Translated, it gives CASRTYGVVEQYF.

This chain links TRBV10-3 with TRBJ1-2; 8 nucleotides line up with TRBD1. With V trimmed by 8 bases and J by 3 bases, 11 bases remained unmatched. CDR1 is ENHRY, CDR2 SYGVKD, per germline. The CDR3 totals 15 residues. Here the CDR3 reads CAIWSTDRGDYGYTF. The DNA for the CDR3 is TGTGCCATCTGGTCGACCGACAGGGGTGACTATGGCTACACCTTC.

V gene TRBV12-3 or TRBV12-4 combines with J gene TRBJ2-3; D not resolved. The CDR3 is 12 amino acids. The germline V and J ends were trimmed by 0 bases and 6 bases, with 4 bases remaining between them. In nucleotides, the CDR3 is TGTGCCAGCAGTTTAGCGGCGGATACGCAGTATTTT. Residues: CASSLAADTQYF.

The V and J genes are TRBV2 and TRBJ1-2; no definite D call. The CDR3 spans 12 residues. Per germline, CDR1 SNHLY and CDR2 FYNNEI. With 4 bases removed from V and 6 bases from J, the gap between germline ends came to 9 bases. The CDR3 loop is CASSVAGHGYTF. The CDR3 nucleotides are TGTGCCAGCAGTGTAGCCGGGCATGGCTACACCTTC.

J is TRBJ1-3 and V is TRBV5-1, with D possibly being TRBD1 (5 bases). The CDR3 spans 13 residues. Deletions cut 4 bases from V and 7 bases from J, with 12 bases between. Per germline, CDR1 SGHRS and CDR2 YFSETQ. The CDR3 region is CASSAGWGNTIYF. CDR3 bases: TGCGCCAGCAGCGCGGGGTGGGGGAACACCATATATTTT.

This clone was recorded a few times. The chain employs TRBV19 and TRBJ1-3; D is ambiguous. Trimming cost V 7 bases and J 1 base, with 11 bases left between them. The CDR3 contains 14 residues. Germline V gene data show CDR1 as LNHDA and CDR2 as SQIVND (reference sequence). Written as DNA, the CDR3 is TGTGCCAGTAAGAGGGAAGGGTCTGGAAACACCATATATTTT. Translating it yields CASKREGSGNTIYF.

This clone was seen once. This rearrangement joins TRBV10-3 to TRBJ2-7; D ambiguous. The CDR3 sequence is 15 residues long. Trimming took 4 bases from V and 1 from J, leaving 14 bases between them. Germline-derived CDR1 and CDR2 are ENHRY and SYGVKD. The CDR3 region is CAISVGAPRSYEQYF. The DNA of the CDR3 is TGTGCCATCAGTGTAGGAGCTCCCAGGTCCTACGAGCAGTACTTC.

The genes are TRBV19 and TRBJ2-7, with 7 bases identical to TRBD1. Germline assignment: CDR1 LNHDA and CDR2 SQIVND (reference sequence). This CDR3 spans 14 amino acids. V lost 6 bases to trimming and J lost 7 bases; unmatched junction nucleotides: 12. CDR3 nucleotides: TGTGCCAGTAGAACCGGGACAGCCCTGGAGGAGCAGTACTTC. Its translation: CASRTGTALEEQYF.

The CDR3 sequence is CASGEVLVAGELFF. CDR3 sequence (DNA): TGCGCCAGCGGGGAGGTCCTAGTTGCCGGGGAGCTGTTTTTT. The chain joins TRBV5-1 to TRBJ2-2; D perhaps matches TRBD2 (6 bases). Germline loops: CDR1 SGHRS, CDR2 YFSETQ. The CDR3 is 14 amino acids. The ends were cut back, 7 bases at V and 6 bases at J, with 16 bases in the middle.

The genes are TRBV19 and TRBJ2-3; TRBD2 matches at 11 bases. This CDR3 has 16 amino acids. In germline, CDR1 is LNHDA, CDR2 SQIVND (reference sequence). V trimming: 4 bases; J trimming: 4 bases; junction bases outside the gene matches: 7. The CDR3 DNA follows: TGTGCCAGTAGTAGAACTAGCGGGAGAGGATCAGATACGCAGTATTTT. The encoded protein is CASSRTSGRGSDTQYF. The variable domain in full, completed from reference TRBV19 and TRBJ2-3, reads DGGITQSPKYLFRKEGQNVTLSCEQNLNHDAMYWYRQDPGQGLRLIYYSQIVNDFQKGDIAEGYSVSREKKESFPLTVTSAQKNPTAFYLCASSRTSGRGSDTQYFGPGTRLTVL.